A single sample is the source of the 28 T cell receptor beta chains below, sequenced in a study of control samples from healthy donors and cancer patients. Sequencing used immunoSEQ multiplex PCR; TCRdb keeps in-frame clones, though not all of them. This sample carries some 140,000 clones, roughly 94% of them seen once, and the ten largest clones take 5% to 6.5%. Sequencing was carried out using blood. Source of these receptors: a man in his forties or fifties in good health.

The chain has TRBV4-3 and TRBJ2-1, with D tentatively TRBD2 (6 bases). Germline V gene data show CDR1 as LGHNA and CDR2 as YSLEER. This CDR3 spans 15 amino acids. The V and J ends lost 6 bases and 4 bases respectively, with 16 bases between them. The CDR3 region is CASSSGTHTYNEQFF. DNA for the CDR3: TGCGCCAGCAGTTCCGGGACTCATACATACAATGAGCAGTTCTTC.

The chain employs TRBV29-1 and TRBJ2-3, with TRBD1 identical over 9 bases. Germline loops: CDR1 SQVTM, CDR2 ANQGSEA. The junction had 4 bases not matched to a gene; V was cut back by 6 bases and J by 3 bases. This CDR3 comprises 13 residues. The CDR3 reads CSVDRGLTDTQYF. The CDR3 DNA is TGCAGCGTGGACAGGGGTTTAACAGATACGCAGTATTTT.

V usage is TRBV10-3 and J usage is TRBJ1-3; a weak D match, TRBD1 (5 bases). Germline V CDR1 and CDR2: ENHRY, SYGVKD. The CDR3 has 14 amino acids. Trimming removed 8 bases from V and 9 bases from J, with 20 bases in between. The CDR3: CAIGAAGPRGTIYF. DNA of the CDR3: TGTGCCATCGGGGCAGCAGGGCCCCGCGGCACCATATATTTT.

The V and J genes are TRBV29-1 and TRBJ2-5; D is perhaps TRBD2 (6 bases). Germline CDR1 SQVTM, CDR2 ANQGSEA. V was trimmed by 3 bases and J by 11 bases, leaving 13 bases between them. The CDR3 contains 11 residues. The chain's CDR3 is CSVDEGTLQYF. The DNA for the CDR3 is TGCAGCGTTGACGAGGGGACTTTGCAGTACTTC.

The gene calls are TRBV5-8 and TRBJ1-1, with D unclear. This CDR3 comprises 16 residues. V was cut by 0 bases and J by 5 bases, with 17 bases left in between. Germline loops: CDR1 SGHTS, CDR2 YDEGEE. The CDR3 nucleotides are TGTGCCAGCAGCTTGGACCGAGGCCGGGCCCTTACTGAAGCTTTCTTT. Translating gives CASSLDRGRALTEAFF.

J is TRBJ1-5 and V is TRBV13, with a tentative D call TRBD1 (6 bases). Germline V gene data show CDR1 as PRHDT and CDR2 as FYEKMQ (reference sequence). With 5 bases removed from V and 6 bases from J, the gap between germline ends came to 14 bases. The CDR3 spans 14 residues. DNA of the CDR3: TGTGCCAGCAGCCACGGACAGCTTAGTCAGCCCCAGCATTTT. Amino acids: CASSHGQLSQPQHF. Full variable domain (rest looked up from reference TRBV13 and TRBJ1-5): AAGVIQSPRHLIKEKRETATLKCYPIPRHDTVYWYQQGPGQDPQFLISFYEKMQSDKGSIPDRFSAQQFSDYHSELNMSSLELGDSALYFCASSHGQLSQPQHFGDGTRLSIL.

This sequence joins TRBV6-9 and TRBJ1-2; 8 bases are a match to TRBD1. CDR3 size: 12 residues. Germline assignment: CDR1 MNHGY and CDR2 SVAAGI. V was pared by 8 bases and J by 6 bases, with 5 bases of the junction left unmatched. The CDR3 nucleotides read TGTGCCAGCCAAGACAGGGGTCATGGCTACACCTTC. Residues: CASQDRGHGYTF.

The chain recombines TRBV7-8 with TRBJ2-7, with 9 nucleotides matching TRBD1. V shed 3 bases, J shed 4 bases, and the junction held 4 bases outside the gene matches. The germline V gene encodes CDR1 SGHVS and CDR2 FQNEAQ. This CDR3 comprises 14 residues. In DNA, the CDR3 is TGTGCCAGCAGCTTCGGGACAGGGAGGTACGAGCAGTACTTC. The encoded protein is CASSFGTGRYEQYF.

V is TRBV6-5 and J is TRBJ1-6; D remains unclear. The germline V gene has CDR1 MNHEY and CDR2 SVGAGI. V lost 1 base to trimming and J lost 8 bases, with 9 bases between them. The CDR3 totals 14 residues. The CDR3, as DNA: TGTGCCAGCAGTTACTATAGGACTCATTCACCCCTCCACTTT. Encoded protein: CASSYYRTHSPLHF.

The rearrangement joins TRBV24-1 to TRBJ2-1; 8 bases are a match to TRBD1. Per the germline V gene, CDR1 is KGHDR and CDR2 is SFDVKD. V shed 4 bases, J shed 4 bases, and the junction held 8 bases outside the gene matches. This CDR3 is 16 amino acids long. The CDR3 protein is CATSDPTGTGYNEQFF. The CDR3 DNA reads TGTGCCACCAGTGACCCTACCGGGACAGGATACAATGAGCAGTTCTTC.

V is TRBV7-9 and J is TRBJ2-5; 8 nucleotides match TRBD1. V lost 5 bases, J lost 5 bases, and 4 bases stayed unmatched. Germline-derived CDR1 and CDR2 are SEHNR and FQNEAQ (reference sequence). This CDR3 has 13 amino acids. The CDR3 DNA follows: TGTGCCAGCAGCAACAGGGGGGACGAGACCCAGTACTTC. Its protein is CASSNRGDETQYF.

The V gene is TRBV28, the J gene TRBJ2-7; D not resolved. V was cut by 6 bases and J by 6 bases, with 12 bases left in between. Per germline, CDR1 MDHEN and CDR2 SYDVKM. This CDR3 has 12 residues. The CDR3 loop is CASSPDGSEQYF. The CDR3 DNA reads as TGTGCCAGCAGCCCGGATGGTTCCGAGCAGTACTTC.

The V and J genes are TRBV30 and TRBJ2-5; tentative D call: TRBD1 (6 bases). The germline CDR1 and CDR2 sequences are GTSNPN and SVGIG (reference sequence). V lost 4 bases and J 1 base, leaving 19 bases between the germline ends. This CDR3 contains 16 residues. The CDR3 DNA sequence: TGTGCCTGGATGGCCTTTCGGACAGCCACCCAAGAGACCCAGTACTTC. Residues: CAWMAFRTATQETQYF. Supplemented by reference TRBV30 and TRBJ2-5, the full variable domain reads SQTIHQWPATLVQPVGSPLSLECTVEGTSNPNLYWYRQAAGRGLQLLFYSVGIGQISSEVPQNLSASRPQDRQFILSSKKLLLSDSGFYLCAWMAFRTATQETQYFGPGTRLLVL.

This clone has only a few counts. The chain is built from TRBV18 and TRBJ1-5; no firm D call. Trimming took 6 bases from V and 2 from J, leaving 11 bases between them. Per germline, CDR1 KGHSH and CDR2 LQKENI. The CDR3 totals 14 residues. The CDR3 region is CASSPSSGNQPQHF. Written as DNA, the CDR3 is TGTGCCAGCTCGCCAAGCTCGGGCAATCAGCCCCAGCATTTT.

The chain combines TRBV5-1 with TRBJ2-7; TRBD1 is a possible D gene (5 bases). In germline, CDR1 is SGHRS, CDR2 YFSETQ. CDR3 size: 14 residues. The V end lost 0 bases, the J end lost 5 bases, and 12 bases lay between the germline ends. In DNA form, the CDR3 reads TGCGCCAGCAGCTTGGAGGGCAGGGCTAACGAGCAGTACTTC. Translating it yields CASSLEGRANEQYF.

The chain employs TRBV10-2 and TRBJ2-4; possibly TRBD1 or TRBD2 for D (6 bases each). V lost 7 bases and J 0 bases, leaving 13 bases between the germline ends. This CDR3 has 15 amino acids. Germline CDR1 WSHSY, CDR2 SAAADI. The CDR3 reads CASKGGNLAKNIQYF. DNA for the CDR3: TGCGCCAGCAAAGGGGGGAATTTAGCCAAAAACATTCAGTACTTC.

The genes are TRBV19 and TRBJ1-1; D gene ambiguous. Germline lookup yields CDR1 LNHDA and CDR2 SQIVND (reference sequence). V was clipped by 3 bases and J by 5 bases, with 10 bases between them. The CDR3 runs 13 residues. The DNA for the CDR3 is TGTGCCAGTAGTATCGGGTGGGGTACTGAAGCTTTCTTT. Amino acids: CASSIGWGTEAFF.

The rearrangement links TRBV11-2 to TRBJ2-1; 7 bases line up with TRBD1. This CDR3 contains 17 residues. Germline V gene sequence: CDR1 SGHAT, CDR2 FQNNGV. V was pared by 0 bases and J by 1 base, with 6 bases of the junction left unmatched. Written as DNA, the CDR3 is TGTGCCAGCAGCTTAGAGCAGGGGGTCAGGTCCTACAATGAGCAGTTCTTC. Protein sequence: CASSLEQGVRSYNEQFF.

The chain recombines TRBV10-1 with TRBJ2-1; 8 nucleotides line up with TRBD2. This CDR3 contains 15 residues. V lost 3 bases to trimming and J lost 3 bases; unmatched junction nucleotides: 4. The germline V gene has CDR1 WNHNN and CDR2 SYGVQD (reference sequence). The CDR3 DNA reads as TGCGCCAGCAGTGATTATGCGGGGGGCTACAATGAGCAGTTCTTC. It encodes CASSDYAGGYNEQFF.

The chain has TRBV4-1 and TRBJ1-2; D is uncertain. Looked up from germline, CDR1 is MGHRA and CDR2 is YSYEKL. The CDR3 totals 15 residues. With 0 bases removed from V and 8 bases from J, the gap between germline ends came to 16 bases. The CDR3 nucleotides are TGCGCCAGCAGCCAAGAAAGGTTCGACTCGGGGGGCTACACCTTC. This sequence encodes CASSQERFDSGGYTF.

This chain links TRBV27 with TRBJ1-5; TRBD1 agrees at 7 bases. This CDR3 comprises 14 residues. From germline, CDR1 is MNHEY and CDR2 SMNVEV (reference sequence). The junction had 4 bases not matched to a gene; V was cut back by 5 bases and J by 3 bases. The CDR3 region has the DNA TGTGCCAGCAGTCTGACAGGGCCCAATCAGCCCCAGCATTTT. Protein sequence: CASSLTGPNQPQHF.

This clone has only one observation. The DNA for the CDR3 is TGTGCCAGCAGTTCACCGGGACAGGGTGATCATGGCTACACCTTC. Translation: CASSSPGQGDHGYTF. This chain links TRBV28 with TRBJ1-2; 9 bases agree with TRBD1. CDR1 is MDHEN and CDR2 is SYDVKM in the germline V gene. V lost 4 bases and J lost 6; bases outside the gene matches: 9. The CDR3 totals 15 residues.

V usage is TRBV7-2 and J usage is TRBJ1-1, with D uncertain. The CDR3 has 13 amino acids. Germline V gene lookup returns CDR1 SGHTA and CDR2 FQGNSA. V gave up 0 bases and J gave up 8 bases, with 10 bases separating them. The DNA for the CDR3 is TGTGCCAGCAGCTTAGCCGGGCGGGAAGAAGCTTTCTTT. It codes for CASSLAGREEAFF.

The chain carries TRBV24-1 and TRBJ2-5; TRBD1 matches 10 bases. The CDR3 is made up of 15 amino acids. The V and J ends lost 4 bases and 3 bases, in that order; junction bases with no gene match: 4. Germline V CDR1 and CDR2: KGHDR, SFDVKD. CDR3 protein: CATSEGQGGEETQYF. DNA of the CDR3: TGTGCCACCAGTGAAGGACAGGGGGGCGAAGAGACCCAGTACTTC.

The rearrangement joins TRBV19 to TRBJ1-2; TRBD1 matches at 9 bases. The CDR3 extends over 14 amino acids. V lost 5 bases, J lost 5 bases, and 6 bases stayed unmatched. Germline CDR1 LNHDA, CDR2 SQIVND (reference sequence). As DNA, the CDR3 is TGTGCCAGTAGTCCCGGGACAGGGTCATATGGCTACACCTTC. Protein sequence: CASSPGTGSYGYTF.

The chain carries TRBV7-9 and TRBJ1-2; D is unclear. Germline CDR1 SEHNR, CDR2 FQNEAQ (reference sequence). V gave up 4 bases and J gave up 2 bases, with 14 bases separating them. This CDR3 has 15 amino acids. CDR3 amino acids: CASSSWKSLNYGYTF. CDR3 DNA: TGTGCCAGCAGCTCTTGGAAGTCATTAAACTATGGCTACACCTTC.

The V gene is TRBV2, the J gene TRBJ1-2; TRBD1 agrees at 7 bases. The ends lost 2 bases at V and 4 bases at J; junction bases unmatched: 10. The CDR3 runs to 16 residues. Germline V gene data show CDR1 as SNHLY and CDR2 as FYNNEI. CDR3 sequence reads: CASSEIAGGVSYGYTF. The CDR3 DNA sequence: TGTGCCAGCAGTGAAATCGCAGGGGGTGTTAGCTATGGCTACACCTTC. The full variable domain, rest sourced from reference TRBV2 and TRBJ1-2, is EPEVTQTPSHQVTQMGQEVILRCVPISNHLYFYWYRQILGQKVEFLVSFYNNEISEKSEIFDDQFSVERPDGSNFTLKIRSTKLEDSAMYFCASSEIAGGVSYGYTFGSGTRLTVV.

The rearrangement links TRBV7-2 to TRBJ1-4; TRBD1 aligns across 9 bases. CDR3 length: 15 amino acids. Trimming took 1 base from V and 6 from J; bases not matched to a gene: 3. Looked up from germline, CDR1 is SGHTA and CDR2 is FQGNSA. CDR3 nucleotide sequence: TGTGCCAGCAGCTTAGGGGGGACAGGGTATGAAAAACTGTTTTTT. Protein product: CASSLGGTGYEKLFF.